This T cell receptor (beta chain) was found in a study of Ad26.COV2.S vaccination and SARS-CoV-2 variants. On the study more broadly: The donor participated in the COV1001 trial, in its Ad26.COV2.S arm.

V was pared by 2 bases and J by 3 bases, with 15 bases between. Germline CDR1 MGHRA, CDR2 YSYEKL. The CDR3 spans 16 residues. Profiled with immunoSEQ multiplex PCR; TCRdb holds only in-frame clones, not every one. The sample shows 300,000 to 350,000 clones, 75% to 90% of them seen only once. Treatment meaning: 15 to 20 received Ad26.COV2.S at low or high dose, single or two shots; 5 received placebo; per-sample allocation not given. The study sampled participants on day 63 after the first vaccine or placebo injection. The chain employs TRBV4-1 and TRBJ2-3; D is possibly TRBD1 (5 bases). This sequence originates from a person aged 18-65 years who received the Ad26.COV2.S COVID-19 vaccine or a placebo. The sequences come from peripheral blood, collected in a trial of Ad26.COV2.S vaccine versus placebo. This CDR3 is CASSQFDSLMTDTQYF. CDR3 nucleotide sequence: TGCGCCAGCAGCCAATTCGACAGCCTTATGACAGATACGCAGTATTTT.